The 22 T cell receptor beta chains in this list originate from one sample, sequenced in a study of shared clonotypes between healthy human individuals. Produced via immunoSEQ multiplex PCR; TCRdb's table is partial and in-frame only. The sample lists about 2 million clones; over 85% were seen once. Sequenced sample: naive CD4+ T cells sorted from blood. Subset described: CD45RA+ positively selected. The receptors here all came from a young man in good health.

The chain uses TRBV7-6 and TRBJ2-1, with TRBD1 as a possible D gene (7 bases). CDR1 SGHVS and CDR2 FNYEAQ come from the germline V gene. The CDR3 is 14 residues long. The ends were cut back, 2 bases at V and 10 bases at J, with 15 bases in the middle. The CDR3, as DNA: TGTGCCAGCAGCTTATTGTGGAGGGGGCCAGAGCAGTTCTTC. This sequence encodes CASSLLWRGPEQFF.

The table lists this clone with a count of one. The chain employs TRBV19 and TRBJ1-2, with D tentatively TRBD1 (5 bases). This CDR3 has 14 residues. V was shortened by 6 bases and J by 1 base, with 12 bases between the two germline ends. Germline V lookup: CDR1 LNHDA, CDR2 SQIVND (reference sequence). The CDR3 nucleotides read TGTGCCAGTAGACTCCCCGGGGGTAACTATGGCTACACCTTC. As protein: CASRLPGGNYGYTF.

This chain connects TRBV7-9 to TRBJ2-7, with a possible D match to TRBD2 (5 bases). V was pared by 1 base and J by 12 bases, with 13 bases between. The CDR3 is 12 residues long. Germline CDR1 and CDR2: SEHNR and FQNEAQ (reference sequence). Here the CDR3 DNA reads TGTGCCAGCAGCTTAGAAAACCGTCGGGGGTACTTC. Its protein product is CASSLENRRGYF. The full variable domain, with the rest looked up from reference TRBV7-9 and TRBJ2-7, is DTGVSQNPRHKITKRGQNVTFRCDPISEHNRLYWYRQTLGQGPEFLTYFQNEAQLEKSRLLSDRFSAERPKGSFSTLEIQRTEQGDSAMYLCASSLENRRGYFGPGTRLTVT.

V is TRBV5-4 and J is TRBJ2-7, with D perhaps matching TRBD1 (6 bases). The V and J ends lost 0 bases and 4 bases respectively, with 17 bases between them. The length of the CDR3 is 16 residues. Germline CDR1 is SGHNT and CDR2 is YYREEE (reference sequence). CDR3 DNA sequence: TGTGCCAGCAGCTTGGGGTCAGGTGTAGGGACATACGAGCAGTACTTC. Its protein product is CASSLGSGVGTYEQYF.

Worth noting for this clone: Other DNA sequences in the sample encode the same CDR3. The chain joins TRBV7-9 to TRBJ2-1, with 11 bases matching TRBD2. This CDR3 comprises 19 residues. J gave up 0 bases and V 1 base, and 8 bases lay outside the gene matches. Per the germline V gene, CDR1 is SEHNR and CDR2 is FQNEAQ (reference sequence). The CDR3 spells CASSLGVAGGPSSYNEQFF. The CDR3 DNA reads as TGTGCCAGCAGCTTAGGGGTAGCGGGAGGGCCAAGCTCCTACAATGAGCAGTTCTTC.

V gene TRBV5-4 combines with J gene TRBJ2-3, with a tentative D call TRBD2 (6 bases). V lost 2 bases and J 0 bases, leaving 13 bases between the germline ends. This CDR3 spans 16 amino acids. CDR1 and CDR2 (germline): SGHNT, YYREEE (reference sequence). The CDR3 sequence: CASSLPPGASTDTQYF. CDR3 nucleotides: TGTGCCAGCAGCTTACCTCCGGGAGCAAGCACAGATACGCAGTATTTT.

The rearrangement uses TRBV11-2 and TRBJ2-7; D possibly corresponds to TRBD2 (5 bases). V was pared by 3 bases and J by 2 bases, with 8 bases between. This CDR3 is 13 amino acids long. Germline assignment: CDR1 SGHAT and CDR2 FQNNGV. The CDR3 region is CASSLDWTYEQYF. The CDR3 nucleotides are TGTGCCAGCAGCTTGGACTGGACCTACGAGCAGTACTTC.

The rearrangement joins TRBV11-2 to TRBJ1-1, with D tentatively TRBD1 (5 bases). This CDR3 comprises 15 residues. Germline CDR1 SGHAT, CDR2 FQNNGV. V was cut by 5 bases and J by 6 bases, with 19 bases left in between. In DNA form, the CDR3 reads TGTGCCAGCAGCCTGGGGCCGGGAGTTATCGCTGAAGCTTTCTTT. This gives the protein CASSLGPGVIAEAFF.

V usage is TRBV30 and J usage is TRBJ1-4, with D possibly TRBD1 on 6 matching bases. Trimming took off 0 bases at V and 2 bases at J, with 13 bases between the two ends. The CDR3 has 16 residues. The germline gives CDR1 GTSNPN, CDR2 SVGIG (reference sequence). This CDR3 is CAWSVSRGVTNEKLFF. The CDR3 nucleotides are TGTGCCTGGAGTGTATCCAGGGGAGTTACTAATGAAAAACTGTTTTTT.

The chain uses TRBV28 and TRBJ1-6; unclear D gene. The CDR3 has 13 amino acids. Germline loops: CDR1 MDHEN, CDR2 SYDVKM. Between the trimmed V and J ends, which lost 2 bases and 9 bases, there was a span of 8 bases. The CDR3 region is CASSLLQTSPLHF. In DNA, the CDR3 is TGTGCCAGCAGTTTACTTCAGACTTCACCCCTCCACTTT.

DNA of the CDR3: TGTGCCAGCAGCGCTGGGAGGGGCTGGTCCACTGAAGCTTTCTTT. Translating gives CASSAGRGWSTEAFF. This chain connects TRBV9 to TRBJ1-1; TRBD1 might be the D (5 bases). CDR1 SGDLS and CDR2 YYNGEE come from the germline V gene. V gave up 3 bases and J gave up 4 bases, with 16 bases separating them. CDR3 length: 15 residues.

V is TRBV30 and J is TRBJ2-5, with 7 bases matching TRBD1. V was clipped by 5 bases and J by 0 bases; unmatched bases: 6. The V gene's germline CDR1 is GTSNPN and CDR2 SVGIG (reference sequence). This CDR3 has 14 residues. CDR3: CAWGLGQYQETQYF. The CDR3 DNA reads TGTGCCTGGGGATTGGGACAGTACCAAGAGACCCAGTACTTC.

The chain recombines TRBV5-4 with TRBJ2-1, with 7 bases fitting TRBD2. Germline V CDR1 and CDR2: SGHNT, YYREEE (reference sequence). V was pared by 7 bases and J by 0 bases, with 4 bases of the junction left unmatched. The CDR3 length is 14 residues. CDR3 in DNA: TGTGCCAGCGGGCGGGGGAGCTCCTACAATGAGCAGTTCTTC. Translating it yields CASGRGSSYNEQFF.

CDR3 region: CAISEDRVTEAFF. The CDR3 DNA reads as TGTGCCATCAGTGAAGACAGGGTCACTGAAGCTTTCTTT. V is TRBV10-3 and J is TRBJ1-1; 7 bases line up with TRBD1. Germline V lookup: CDR1 ENHRY, CDR2 SYGVKD. This CDR3 has 13 amino acids. V lost 3 bases to trimming and J lost 4 bases; unmatched junction nucleotides: 2.

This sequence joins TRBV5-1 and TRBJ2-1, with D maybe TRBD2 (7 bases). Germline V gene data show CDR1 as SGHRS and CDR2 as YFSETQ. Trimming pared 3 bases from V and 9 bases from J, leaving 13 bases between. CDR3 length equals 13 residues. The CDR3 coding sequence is TGCGCCAGCAGCTATGCAGGGGAGGGTGAGCAGTTCTTC. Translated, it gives CASSYAGEGEQFF.

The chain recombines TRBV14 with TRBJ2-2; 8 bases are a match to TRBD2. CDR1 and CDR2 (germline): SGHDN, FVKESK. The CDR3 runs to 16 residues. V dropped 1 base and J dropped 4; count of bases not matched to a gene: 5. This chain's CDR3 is CASSQGRGARTGELFF. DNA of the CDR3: TGTGCCAGCAGCCAAGGGCGGGGGGCCCGCACCGGGGAGCTGTTTTTT.

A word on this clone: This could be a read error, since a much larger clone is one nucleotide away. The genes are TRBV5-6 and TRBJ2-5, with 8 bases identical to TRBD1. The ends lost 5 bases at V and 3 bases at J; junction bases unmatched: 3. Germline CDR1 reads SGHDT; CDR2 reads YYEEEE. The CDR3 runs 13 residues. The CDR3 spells CASSQTGEETQYF. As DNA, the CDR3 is TGTGCCAGCAGTCAGACAGGGGAAGAGACCCAGTACTTC.

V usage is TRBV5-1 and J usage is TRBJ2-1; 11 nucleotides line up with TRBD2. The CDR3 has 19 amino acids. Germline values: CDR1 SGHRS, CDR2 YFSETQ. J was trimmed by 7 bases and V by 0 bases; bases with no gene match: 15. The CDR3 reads CASSLEVWKLAGDGNEQFF. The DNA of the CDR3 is TGCGCCAGCAGCTTGGAGGTTTGGAAACTAGCGGGAGATGGGAATGAGCAGTTCTTC. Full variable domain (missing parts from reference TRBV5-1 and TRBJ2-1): KAGVTQTPRYLIKTRGQQVTLSCSPISGHRSVSWYQQTPGQGLQFLFEYFSETQRNKGNFPGRFSGRQFSNSRSEMNVSTLELGDSALYLCASSLEVWKLAGDGNEQFFGPGTRLTVL.

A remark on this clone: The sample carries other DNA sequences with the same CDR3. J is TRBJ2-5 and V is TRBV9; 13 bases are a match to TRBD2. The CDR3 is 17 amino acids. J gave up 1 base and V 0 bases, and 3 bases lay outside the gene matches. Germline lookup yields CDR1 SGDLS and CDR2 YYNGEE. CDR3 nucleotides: TGTGCCAGCAGCGTAGGGACTAGCGGGGGCCTCCAAGAGACCCAGTACTTC. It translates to CASSVGTSGGLQETQYF.

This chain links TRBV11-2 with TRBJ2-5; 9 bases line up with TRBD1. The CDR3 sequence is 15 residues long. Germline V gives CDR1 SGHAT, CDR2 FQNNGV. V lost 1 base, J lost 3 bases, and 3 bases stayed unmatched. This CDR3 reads CASSLARDREETQYF. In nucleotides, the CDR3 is TGTGCCAGCAGCTTAGCCCGGGACAGGGAAGAGACCCAGTACTTC. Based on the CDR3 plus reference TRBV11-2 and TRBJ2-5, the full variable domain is EAGVAQSPRYKIIEKRQSVAFWCNPISGHATLYWYQQILGQGPKLLIQFQNNGVVDDSQLPKDRFSAERLKGVDSTLKIQPAKLEDSAVYLCASSLARDREETQYFGPGTRLLVL.

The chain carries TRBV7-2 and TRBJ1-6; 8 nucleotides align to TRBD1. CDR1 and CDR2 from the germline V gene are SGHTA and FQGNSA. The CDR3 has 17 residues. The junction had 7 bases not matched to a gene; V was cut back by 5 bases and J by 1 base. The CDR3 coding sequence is TGTGCCAGCAGCCCGGCGAGGACAGGGTCCTATAATTCACCCCTCCACTTT. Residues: CASSPARTGSYNSPLHF.

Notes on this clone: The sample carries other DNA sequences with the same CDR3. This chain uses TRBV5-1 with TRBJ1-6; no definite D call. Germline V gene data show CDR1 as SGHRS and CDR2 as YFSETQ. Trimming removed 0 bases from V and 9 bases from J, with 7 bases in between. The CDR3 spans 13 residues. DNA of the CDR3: TGCGCCAGCAGCTTGGCAGGACGTTCACCCCTCCACTTT. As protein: CASSLAGRSPLHF. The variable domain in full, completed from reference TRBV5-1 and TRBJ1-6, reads KAGVTQTPRYLIKTRGQQVTLSCSPISGHRSVSWYQQTPGQGLQFLFEYFSETQRNKGNFPGRFSGRQFSNSRSEMNVSTLELGDSALYLCASSLAGRSPLHFGNGTRLTVT.